A selection of T cell receptor beta chains follows, all from one sample in a study of glioma-infiltrating T cells. TCRdb re-called the multiplex PCR reads through MiXCR, storing one row per CDR3 protein. The table shows around 390,000 distinct CDR3 sequences, with 41% occurring only once. The sample was glioma tissue, nonneoplastic brain tissue, or PBMCs (not recorded which). All receptors derive from a human donor with low-grade glioma or glioblastoma, undergoing nonglioma brain surgery, or in good health (not recorded which). Both conserved end residues are part of each CDR3. The D gene is left open where the match is weak. A clone size is listed for some rows: how often the clone was seen (once, few, many), or a class if it is expanded.

d_call | clone_size | j_call | cdr3_length | v_call | cdr3_nt | cdr3_aa
TRBD1 | few | TRBJ2-7 | 15 | TRBV20-1 | TGCAGTGCTAGGGGCCCTTGGACAGGGGGCTACGAGCAGTACTTC | CSARGPWTGGYEQYF
TRBD1 | - | TRBJ1-4 | 16 | TRBV7-8 | TGTGCCAGCAGCTCCCGACAGGGGAGGACGGGTGAAAAACTGTTTTTT | CASSSRQGRTGEKLFF
TRBD1 | - | TRBJ2-7 | 17 | TRBV28 | TGTGCCAGCAGTTTCCAACTTTCTCCGGGACAGGGGTACGAGCAGTACTTC | CASSFQLSPGQGYEQYF
- | - | TRBJ2-1 | 10 | TRBV3-1 | TGTGCCAGCAGCCAGGCCGTATGTTTCTTC | CASSQAVCFF
- | - | TRBJ2-4 | 15 | TRBV4-2 | TGTGCCAGCAGCCGAAACAGTGTTGCCAAAAACATTCAGTACTTC | CASSRNSVAKNIQYF
TRBD1 | many | TRBJ2-3 | 15 | TRBV7-2 | TGTGCCAGCAGCTTAGGACAGGGTCGCACAGATACGCAGTATTTT | CASSLGQGRTDTQYF
TRBD1 | - | TRBJ2-4 | 15 | TRBV29-1 | TGCAGCGTCGCCTACTGGGACAGGGAGAGAAACATTCAGTACTTC | CSVAYWDRERNIQYF
TRBD2 | many | TRBJ2-5 | 14 | TRBV20-1 | TGCAGTGCTAGTTCCAGCGGGAGGGCCATGACCCAGTACTTC | CSASSSGRAMTQYF
- | few | TRBJ2-7 | 14 | TRBV4-1 | TGCGCCAGCAGCCAGCGGGACAGAGGCTACGAGCAGTACTTC | CASSQRDRGYEQYF
- | - | TRBJ1-1 | 12 | TRBV29-1 | TGCAGCGTGGGACAAGGGAACACTGAAGCTTTCTTT | CSVGQGNTEAFF
- | - | TRBJ1-4 | 16 | TRBV5-1 | TGCGCCAGCAGCATCAGGCCCCCAGGCCTTAATGAAAAACTGTTTTTT | CASSIRPPGLNEKLFF
TRBD2 | - | TRBJ2-2 | 17 | TRBV24-1 | TGTGCCACCAGTGCCTTGCCGGGGAGGGGAGGCACCTGGGAGCTGTTTTTT | CATSALPGRGGTWELFF
- | - | TRBJ2-1 | 15 | TRBV20-1 | TGCAGTGCTAGAGATGCCCCTGAGAGGTTTGGTGAGCAGTTCTTC | CSARDAPERFGEQFF
- | - | TRBJ2-3 | 14 | TRBV6-1 | TGTGCCAGCAGACCCGGGATAGATCCAGATACGCAGTATTTT | CASRPGIDPDTQYF
- | - | TRBJ1-1 | 14 | TRBV20-1 | TGCAGTGCTCAGGGCGGGGTTAAGAACACTGAAGCTTTCTTT | CSAQGGVKNTEAFF
- | few | TRBJ2-3 | 14 | TRBV20-1 | TGCAGTGCTAGAGAGGGAGTTAGCACAGATACGCAGTATTTT | CSAREGVSTDTQYF
TRBD1 | - | TRBJ1-5 | 15 | TRBV27 | TGTGCCAGCAGGACGGTGGGACAGAGCGGTACACCCCAGCATTTT | CASRTVGQSGTPQHF
TRBD1 | - | TRBJ2-7 | 16 | TRBV5-1 | TGCGCCAGCAGCGCGGCCGGGACAGGGAGGTACTACGAGCAGTACTTC | CASSAAGTGRYYEQYF
- | - | TRBJ2-1 | 13 | TRBV4-1 | TGCGCCAGCAGCCAAGAGAAAAGAAATGAGCAGTTCTTC | CASSQEKRNEQFF
- | many | TRBJ1-2 | 14 | TRBV28 | TGTGCCAGCATCCCCCCGGGGGCTAACTATGGCTACACCTTC | CASIPPGANYGYTF
- | - | TRBJ2-5 | 14 | TRBV2 | TGTGCCAGCAGCGGACAAGACCGAAAGGAGACCCAGTACTTC | CASSGQDRKETQYF
- | - | TRBJ1-1 | 17 | TRBV7-8 | TGTGCCAGCAGCCGACTAAACGTTATTACAATGAACACTGAAGCTTTCTTT | CASSRLNVITMNTEAFF
TRBD1 | - | TRBJ1-2 | 14 | TRBV7-2 | TGTGCCAGCGGAGGGGGCAGATCTAACTATAGCTACACCTTC | CASGGGRSNYSYTF
- | - | TRBJ1-5 | 14 | TRBV7-8 | TGTGCCAGCAGACCGATTGTCAGCAATCAGCCCCAGCATTTT | CASRPIVSNQPQHF
TRBD1 | many | TRBJ2-5 | 13 | TRBV28 | TGTGCCAGCAGTTTAAGAGGGGGCGAGACCCAGTACTTC | CASSLRGGETQYF
- | many | TRBJ2-1 | 16 | TRBV19 | TGTGCCAGTAGTATGACGACTGGGTCCTACTCCAATGAGCAGTTCTTC | CASSMTTGSYSNEQFF
TRBD1 | - | TRBJ2-3 | 15 | TRBV28 | TGTGCCAGCAGTTTCCCGACAGGGGGCACAGATACGCAGTATTTT | CASSFPTGGTDTQYF
- | many | TRBJ1-1 | 15 | TRBV27 | TGTGCCAGCAGTTTCATTCGACGAATGAACACTGAAGCTTTCTTT | CASSFIRRMNTEAFF
- | few | TRBJ2-3 | 10 | TRBV28 | TGTGCCAGCGGATTCGATACGCAGTATTTT | CASGFDTQYF
- | - | TRBJ2-5 | 13 | TRBV10-3 | TGTGCCACTCGGGGACACACCCAAGAGACCCAGTACTTC | CATRGHTQETQYF
- | many | TRBJ1-1 | 14 | TRBV6-2/TRBV6-3 | TGTGCCAGCAGTTACATGGTAATGAACACTGAAGCTTTCTTT | CASSYMVMNTEAFF
TRBD2 | many | TRBJ2-7 | 17 | TRBV6-5 | TGTGCCAGCAGTTACTCGATGTTCACTAGCGGGAGCCACGAGCAGTACTTC | CASSYSMFTSGSHEQYF
- | - | TRBJ1-1 | 17 | TRBV2 | TGTGCCAGCAGTGAAGCGCTGTCCAGACTTACGAACACTGAAGCTTTCTTT | CASSEALSRLTNTEAFF
- | - | TRBJ2-2 | 14 | TRBV27 | TGTGCCAGCAGGGGTCTAGCTTTAACCGGGGAGCTGTTTTTT | CASRGLALTGELFF
- | few | TRBJ1-1 | 13 | TRBV20-1 | TGCAGTGCTAGAGATCCCTCGAACACTGAAGCTTTCTTT | CSARDPSNTEAFF
TRBD2 | - | TRBJ2-1 | 16 | TRBV10-3 | TGTGCCATCAGGTCATTAGCGGGAGGCCAGGAGGGAGAGCAGTTCTTC | CAIRSLAGGQEGEQFF
- | - | TRBJ2-7 | 16 | TRBV27 | TGTGCCAGCAGTTCTGGGACCCTCGGAACCTACAATGAGCAGTACTTC | CASSSGTLGTYNEQYF
TRBD2 | - | TRBJ2-1 | 15 | TRBV2 | TGTGCCAGCAGTGTTTCCCTAGCGGGGTACAATGAGCAGTTCTTC | CASSVSLAGYNEQFF
TRBD2 | - | TRBJ2-1 | 21 | TRBV5-4 | TGTGCCAGCAGCGTCGGGACACCGGGACTAGCGGGAGTGAAGTCCTACAATGAGCAGTTCTTC | CASSVGTPGLAGVKSYNEQFF
- | - | TRBJ1-4 | 16 | TRBV7-2 | TGTGCCAGCAGCTTAGCGCACGGGGGCCTTAATGAAAAACTGTTTTTT | CASSLAHGGLNEKLFF
- | once | TRBJ2-6 | 14 | TRBV6-1 | TGTGCCAGCAGGAGAGAAGATAGGGCCAACGTCCCGACTTTC | CASRREDRANVPTF
- | few | TRBJ2-3 | 17 | TRBV7-2 | TGTGCCAGCAGCCCCCCGCGGGTAGCGGTTAGCACAGATACGCAGTATTTT | CASSPPRVAVSTDTQYF
TRBD2 | once | TRBJ2-7 | 14 | TRBV6-1 | TGTGCCAGCAGTCTCGGACTAGAGACCTACGAGCTGTGCTTC | CASSLGLETYELCF
- | many | TRBJ1-1 | 13 | TRBV7-9 | TGTGCCAGCAGCGGGGGACAGAACACTGAAGCTTTCTTT | CASSGGQNTEAFF
TRBD2 | many | TRBJ2-3 | 14 | TRBV6-1 | TGTGCCAGCAGTGGGACTAGCGTTAGAGATACGCAGTATTTT | CASSGTSVRDTQYF
TRBD1 | - | TRBJ1-1 | 14 | TRBV4-2 | TGTGCCAGCAGCGGGACAGTTCCGAGCGCTGAAGCTTTCTTT | CASSGTVPSAEAFF